The T cell receptor (beta chain) described here comes from a study of cytotoxic CD8 clonotypes in ibrutinib-treated CLL. CDR3 length equals 16 residues. CDR1 is SGHTA, CDR2 FQGNSA, per germline. With V trimmed by 2 bases and J by 6 bases, 8 bases remained unmatched. Sequenced by immunoSEQ multiplex PCR; TCRdb stores in-frame clones only, minus some. The sample carries about 300,000 clones, roughly 70% recorded once. The source is a human donor with chronic lymphocytic leukemia. The chain joins TRBV7-2 to TRBJ2-7, with 12 positions matching TRBD2. The sample in question was PBMCs, obtained after 36 months of ibrutinib treatment. The CDR3 sequence: CASSLRLAGDGSEQYF. The CDR3 DNA sequence: TGTGCCAGCAGCTTAAGACTAGCGGGAGATGGTAGCGAGCAGTACTTC.